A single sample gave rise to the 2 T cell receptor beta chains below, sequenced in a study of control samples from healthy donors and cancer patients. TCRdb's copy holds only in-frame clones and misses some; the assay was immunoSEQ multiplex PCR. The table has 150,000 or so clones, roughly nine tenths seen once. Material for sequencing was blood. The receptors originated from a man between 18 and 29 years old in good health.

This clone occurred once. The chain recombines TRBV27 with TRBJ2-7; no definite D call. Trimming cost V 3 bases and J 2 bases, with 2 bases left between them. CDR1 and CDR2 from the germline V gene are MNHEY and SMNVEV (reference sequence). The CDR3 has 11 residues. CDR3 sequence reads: CASSFTYEQYF. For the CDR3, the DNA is TGTGCCAGCAGTTTCACCTACGAGCAGTACTTC.

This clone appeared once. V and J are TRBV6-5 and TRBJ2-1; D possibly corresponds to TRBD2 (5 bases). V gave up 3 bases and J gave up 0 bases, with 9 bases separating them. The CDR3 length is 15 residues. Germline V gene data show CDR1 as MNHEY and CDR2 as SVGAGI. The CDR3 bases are TGTGCCAGCAGTTATAATCGGGGCTCCTACAATGAGCAGTTCTTC. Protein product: CASSYNRGSYNEQFF.